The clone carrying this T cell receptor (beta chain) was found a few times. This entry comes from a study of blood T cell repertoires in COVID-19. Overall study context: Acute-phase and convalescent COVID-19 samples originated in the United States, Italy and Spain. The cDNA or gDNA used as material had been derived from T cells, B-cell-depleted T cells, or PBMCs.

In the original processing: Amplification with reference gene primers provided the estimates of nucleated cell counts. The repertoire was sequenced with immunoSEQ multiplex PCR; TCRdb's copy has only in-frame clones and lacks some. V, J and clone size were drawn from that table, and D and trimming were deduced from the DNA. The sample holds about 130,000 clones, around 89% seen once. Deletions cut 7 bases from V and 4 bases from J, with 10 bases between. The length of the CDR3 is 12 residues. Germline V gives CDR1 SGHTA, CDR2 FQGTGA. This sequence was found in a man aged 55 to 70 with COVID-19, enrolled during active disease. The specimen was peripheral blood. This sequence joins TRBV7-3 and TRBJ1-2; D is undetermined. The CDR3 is CASKQHVYGYTF. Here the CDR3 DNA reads TGTGCCAGCAAACAGCACGTCTATGGCTACACCTTC.